A single TCR beta chain is shown here with its context. Its specificity is unknown. PCR primers comprised 60 Vbeta and 13 Jbeta primers. Profiled with immunoSEQ multiplex PCR; TCRdb holds only in-frame clones, not every one. Among about 54,000 clones listed, 82% were seen once. V lost 5 bases and J lost 11, with 18 bases in between. Germline V gives CDR1 MNHEY, CDR2 SMNVEV (reference sequence). There are 13 residues in the CDR3. The data derive from a study of cytomegalovirus exposure and HLA in healthy donors. The study's findings and limits: Donor immune exposure was known only as CMV serostatus. Several of the most significant clusters appeared, in a later analysis, to be linked to common viral pathogens. What TCR beta sequences reportedly achieved was accurate prediction of HLA-A and HLA-B alleles in most subjects.

J is TRBJ1-1 and V is TRBV27, with D tentatively TRBD1 (5 bases). The source material was PBMCs. This TCR was sampled from a woman in her late teens or twenties in good health and CMV-seronegative. Written as DNA, the CDR3 is TGTGCCAGCAGTCCCGGGGGGTTGGGTCGTGCTTTCTTT. Its translation is CASSPGGLGRAFF.